A single sample gave rise to the 29 T cell receptor beta chains below, sequenced in a study of cytomegalovirus exposure and HLA in healthy donors. 60 Vbeta and 13 Jbeta primers were used in PCR. Sequencing used immunoSEQ multiplex PCR; TCRdb keeps in-frame clones, though not all of them. The sample lists 150,000 or so clones, more than 75% occurring once. The sample consisted of PBMCs. These receptors originate from a middle-aged woman in good health and CMV-seronegative.

The chain employs TRBV7-2 and TRBJ2-7, with 9 bases matching TRBD1. The CDR3 sequence is 14 residues long. CDR1 and CDR2 from the germline V gene are SGHTA and FQGNSA. Germline trimming cut 5 bases from V and 2 bases from J; bases unmatched to any gene: 4. Here the CDR3 reads CASSRGQGPYEQYF. As DNA, the CDR3 is TGTGCCAGCAGCAGGGGACAGGGCCCCTACGAGCAGTACTTC.

The rearrangement links TRBV7-8 to TRBJ2-5; 9 bases match TRBD2. The J call is uncertain, as TRBJ2-7 better fits the DNA end. In germline, CDR1 is SGHVS, CDR2 FQNEAQ. This CDR3 contains 17 residues. The CDR3 nucleotides are TGTGCCAGCAGTCATAAGGCGGGAGGGGCGTACTCCTACGAGCAGTACTTC. It yields the protein CASSHKAGGAYSYEQYF.

The CDR3 here is CASTYSGRAIDEQYF. For the CDR3, the DNA is TGTGCCAGCACCTATAGCGGGAGGGCCATAGACGAGCAGTACTTC. The chain couples TRBV9 to TRBJ2-7, with 11 bases matching TRBD2. V gave up 6 bases and J gave up 5 bases; unmatched junction bases: 10. CDR3 length: 15 amino acids. CDR1 is SGDLS and CDR2 is YYNGEE in the germline V gene.

The V gene is TRBV7-2, the J gene TRBJ2-7; D possibly corresponds to TRBD1 (5 bases). Germline V gene sequence: CDR1 SGHTA, CDR2 FQGNSA. V gave up 2 bases and J gave up 8 bases, with 10 bases separating them. This CDR3 spans 12 amino acids. CDR3 coding DNA: TGTGCCAGCAGCTTATCAGGGCGACAGCAGTACTTC. Protein product: CASSLSGRQQYF.

This chain uses TRBV13 with TRBJ1-5; D possibly corresponds to TRBD1 (6 bases). The CDR3 runs 14 residues. Trimming left V 3 bases short and J 2 bases short, with 8 bases between. CDR1 is PRHDT, CDR2 FYEKMQ, per germline (reference sequence). CDR3 sequence (DNA): TGTGCCAGCAGCTTGGCAGGGGGCAATCAGCCCCAGCATTTT. It is translated as CASSLAGGNQPQHF.

The chain has TRBV28 and TRBJ2-5, with TRBD2 as a possible D gene (6 bases). The CDR3 sequence is 14 residues long. Trimming took off 6 bases at V and 3 bases at J, with 14 bases between the two ends. Germline V gives CDR1 MDHEN, CDR2 SYDVKM. The CDR3 is CASSERTGEETQYF. In DNA, the CDR3 is TGTGCCAGCAGCGAAAGGACGGGAGAAGAGACCCAGTACTTC.

The chain links TRBV28 to TRBJ2-3, with 7 bases that match TRBD2. This CDR3 comprises 18 residues. Trimming at V came to 4 bases and at J to 0 bases, leaving 13 bases not matched to a gene. Germline CDR1 MDHEN, CDR2 SYDVKM. The CDR3 sequence is CASSSSAGEPTSTDTQYF. The DNA for the CDR3 is TGTGCCAGCAGTTCATCTGCGGGGGAGCCGACGAGCACAGATACGCAGTATTTT.

This clone has a single count. This sequence joins TRBV4-2 and TRBJ2-5; unclear D gene. V lost 2 bases and J 4 bases, leaving 11 bases between the germline ends. Germline CDR1 and CDR2: LGHNA and YNFKEQ. The CDR3 has 14 amino acids. The CDR3 nucleotides are TGTGCCAGCAGCCAAACGATGGAGAGAGAGACCCAGTACTTC. It translates to CASSQTMERETQYF.

This chain uses TRBV6-1 with TRBJ2-5; TRBD1 is a possible D gene (8 bases). The germline CDR1 and CDR2 sequences are MNHNS and SASEGT. CDR3 length equals 15 residues. Trimming shortened V by 6 bases and J by 1 base, and 15 bases separated the two germline ends. The CDR3 DNA is TGTGCCAGCAGCAACAACAGGGGGGGCCAAGAGACCCAGTACTTC. This codes for CASSNNRGGQETQYF.

The V and J genes are TRBV27 and TRBJ2-3, with a weak D call TRBD1 (5 bases). CDR1 is MNHEY, CDR2 SMNVEV, per germline (reference sequence). CDR3 length equals 15 residues. Trimming shortened V by 3 bases and J by 4 bases, and 14 bases separated the two germline ends. The CDR3 nucleotides read TGTGCCAGCAGTTTGGGGCCAAAACCGGCAGATACGCAGTATTTT. Translation gives CASSLGPKPADTQYF.

V and J are TRBV9 and TRBJ2-7; 9 bases are a match to TRBD2. In germline, CDR1 is SGDLS, CDR2 YYNGEE. V lost 3 bases, J lost 4 bases, and 5 bases stayed unmatched. This CDR3 is built from 14 residues. CDR3 bases: TGTGCCAGCAGCGGACGCGGGGGGGGATACGAGCAGTACTTC. This sequence encodes CASSGRGGGYEQYF.

This clone occurred a few times. The rearrangement links TRBV11-3 to TRBJ2-3; 8 nucleotides align to TRBD2. The trim removed 8 bases at V and 0 bases at J, leaving 7 bases unmatched. The CDR3 has 15 residues. Germline-derived CDR1 and CDR2 are SGHNT and YENEEA. CDR3 sequence reads: CASLRGGPSTDTQYF. The CDR3 DNA follows: TGTGCCAGCCTCCGGGGGGGCCCTAGCACAGATACGCAGTATTTT.

The J gene is TRBJ1-2, the V gene TRBV25-1; 7 nucleotides agree with TRBD1. Germline V gene data show CDR1 as MGHDK and CDR2 as SYGVNS. The CDR3 sequence is 15 residues long. With 4 bases clipped from V and 2 bases from J, the junction kept 7 bases outside the gene matches. The CDR3 coding sequence is TGTGCCAGCAGTGCGACAGGGCTCGGGAACTATGGCTACACCTTC. Residues: CASSATGLGNYGYTF.

The chain couples TRBV27 to TRBJ2-1; no clear D. Germline V gives CDR1 MNHEY, CDR2 SMNVEV (reference sequence). The length of the CDR3 is 12 residues. Trimming pared 4 bases from V and 9 bases from J, leaving 10 bases between. Written as DNA, the CDR3 is TGTGCCAGCAGTTCCCTAGTTGGTGAGCAGTTCTTC. Amino acid sequence: CASSSLVGEQFF.

This clone was seen only a few times. The V call is TRBV4-3, the J call TRBJ2-2; D might be TRBD1 (5 bases). Germline assignment: CDR1 LGHNA and CDR2 YSLEER. Trimming took 1 base from V and 1 from J, leaving 7 bases between them. This CDR3 is 15 amino acids long. The CDR3 sequence is CASSQGQGNTGELFF. In DNA, the CDR3 is TGCGCCAGCAGCCAAGGCCAGGGGAACACCGGGGAGCTGTTTTTT.

The chain links TRBV6-5 to TRBJ1-1; 7 bases are shared with TRBD1. Germline loops: CDR1 MNHEY, CDR2 SVGAGI. The CDR3 contains 14 residues. The V and J ends lost 0 bases and 5 bases, in that order; junction bases with no gene match: 3. CDR3 in amino acids: CASSYSDRSTEAFF. The CDR3 DNA reads as TGTGCCAGCAGTTACTCGGACAGGAGTACTGAAGCTTTCTTT.

J is TRBJ2-7 and V is TRBV2, with 10 bases matching TRBD1. Germline V CDR1 and CDR2: SNHLY, FYNNEI. The V gene end was trimmed by 7 bases and the J gene end by 6 bases; junction bases not matched to a gene: 18. The CDR3 is made up of 17 amino acids. As DNA, the CDR3 is TGTGCCAGCACCAGATGGACAGGGGGAAATAACTGGCGCGAGCAGTACTTC. Its protein product is CASTRWTGGNNWREQYF.

J is TRBJ2-2 and V is TRBV11-2, with 8 bases identical to TRBD1. Trimming at V came to 1 base and at J to 5 bases, leaving 12 bases not matched to a gene. The CDR3 sequence is 18 residues long. In germline, CDR1 is SGHAT, CDR2 FQNNGV. The CDR3 region is CASSLVPPGTGITGELFF. CDR3 coding DNA: TGTGCCAGCAGCTTAGTACCCCCCGGGACAGGAATAACCGGGGAGCTGTTTTTT.

This CDR3 reads CATLDRGFVETQYF. DNA for the CDR3: TGTGCCACCCTCGACAGGGGGTTTGTAGAGACCCAGTACTTC. The chain joins TRBV15 to TRBJ2-5, with 9 bases identical to TRBD1. The V gene end was trimmed by 8 bases and the J gene end by 4 bases; junction bases not matched to a gene: 8. CDR1 is LNHNV, CDR2 YYDKDF, per germline (reference sequence). CDR3 length: 14 residues.

The V gene is TRBV4-2, the J gene TRBJ1-4, with 9 bases fitting TRBD1. CDR1 is LGHNA, CDR2 YNFKEQ, per germline. With V trimmed by 3 bases and J by 5 bases, 1 base remained unmatched. The CDR3 runs 14 residues. The CDR3 protein is CASSQGQGNEKLFF. The CDR3 nucleotides are TGTGCCAGCAGCCAGGGACAGGGAAATGAAAAACTGTTTTTT.

The chain combines TRBV6-1 with TRBJ1-1; possibly TRBD1 for D (5 bases). The ends were cut back, 6 bases at V and 4 bases at J, with 15 bases in the middle. Germline lookup yields CDR1 MNHNS and CDR2 SASEGT. The CDR3 is 14 residues long. Here the CDR3 reads CASSQTGEGTEAFF. The CDR3 coding sequence is TGTGCCAGCAGCCAGACGGGGGAAGGCACTGAAGCTTTCTTT.

The J gene is TRBJ2-7, the V gene TRBV11-2, with 7 positions matching TRBD2. CDR3 length equals 15 residues. CDR1 is SGHAT and CDR2 is FQNNGV in the germline V gene. Germline trimming cut 1 base from V and 3 bases from J; bases unmatched to any gene: 6. CDR3 sequence: CASSLGVAGVYEQYF. CDR3 nucleotides: TGTGCCAGCAGCTTAGGGGTCGCGGGGGTCTACGAGCAGTACTTC.

The chain carries TRBV2 and TRBJ2-1, with 10 bases matching TRBD2. The CDR3 covers 16 residues. J lost 4 bases, V lost 5 bases, and 8 bases had no gene match. Per the germline V gene, CDR1 is SNHLY and CDR2 is FYNNEI. CDR3 in amino acids: CASSRDSGGRYNEQFF. In DNA, the CDR3 is TGTGCCAGCAGTCGAGATAGCGGGGGGCGTTACAATGAGCAGTTCTTC. Full variable domain (remainder filled in from reference TRBV2 and TRBJ2-1): EPEVTQTPSHQVTQMGQEVILRCVPISNHLYFYWYRQILGQKVEFLVSFYNNEISEKSEIFDDQFSVERPDGSNFTLKIRSTKLEDSAMYFCASSRDSGGRYNEQFFGPGTRLTVL.

This chain links TRBV29-1 with TRBJ2-7; TRBD1 aligns across 7 bases. V dropped 4 bases and J dropped 1; count of bases not matched to a gene: 4. The germline CDR1 and CDR2 sequences are SQVTM and ANQGSEA. This CDR3 has 13 amino acids. The CDR3 here is CSVVGTVSYEQYF. DNA of the CDR3: TGCAGCGTTGTAGGGACAGTGTCCTACGAGCAGTACTTC.

The rearrangement joins TRBV6-5 to TRBJ1-2, with unresolved D. Trimming removed 2 bases from V and 4 bases from J, with 14 bases in between. The germline V gene has CDR1 MNHEY and CDR2 SVGAGI. This CDR3 comprises 15 residues. CDR3 amino acids: CASSYGSGLSYGYTF. CDR3 nucleotide sequence: TGTGCCAGCAGTTACGGGAGTGGGCTTAGCTATGGCTACACCTTC.

Details on this clone: At one end the junction does not follow the germline gene, possibly because of a read error. The chain employs TRBV19 and TRBJ2-7; 10 bases are shared with TRBD1. Germline V gene data show CDR1 as LNHDA and CDR2 as SQIVND (reference sequence). The CDR3 has 15 residues. In DNA, the CDR3 is TGTGCCAGAAGTATTAGAGGGACAGGGGACGACGAGCAGTACTTC. Amino acid sequence: CARSIRGTGDDEQYF.

The sample holds a few counts of this clone. The chain joins TRBV5-4 to TRBJ2-1; TRBD2 matches 7 bases. V was pared by 4 bases and J by 0 bases, with 16 bases of the junction left unmatched. Germline V gene lookup returns CDR1 SGHNT and CDR2 YYREEE (reference sequence). The CDR3 consists of 19 residues. The CDR3 spells CASSPTSLLAGVSYNEQFF. For the CDR3, the DNA is TGTGCCAGCAGCCCGACCTCCCTCCTCGCGGGAGTCTCCTACAATGAGCAGTTCTTC.

The J gene is TRBJ1-4, the V gene TRBV27; D not certain. The CDR3 loop spans 15 amino acids. V gave up 3 bases and J gave up 5 bases, with 13 bases separating them. CDR1 and CDR2 (germline): MNHEY, SMNVEV (reference sequence). The CDR3 region is CASSFNREKNEKLFF. The CDR3 bases are TGTGCCAGCAGTTTCAACCGGGAAAAAAATGAAAAACTGTTTTTT.

This chain links TRBV7-9 with TRBJ2-1; TRBD2 aligns across 12 bases. The CDR3 is 15 residues long. Germline lookup yields CDR1 SEHNR and CDR2 FQNEAQ (reference sequence). V shed 6 bases and J 4 bases; nucleotides not matched to a gene: 4. This CDR3 reads CASRLAGGGYNEQFF. CDR3 nucleotide sequence: TGTGCCAGCAGACTAGCGGGAGGTGGTTACAATGAGCAGTTCTTC.